These 17 T cell receptor beta chains were all obtained from the same sample, sequenced in a study of vaccination effects on CD4 cells after COVID-19 (dated by TCRdb to 2021 to 2024). The method behind the library was the immunoSEQ multiplex PCR assay. Drawn from immuneACCESS, this table holds only the in-frame rearrangements with V and J called that TCRdb kept. Clones are partly lost; checked studies trace under half to an unresolved V gene and leave the rest unexplained. The sample data list roughly 35,000 clones, and about 73% of these were observed just once. Approximately 17% of the sample comes from the top ten. Which antigens these TCRs recognize remains unknown. In the ViraFEST assay, PBMC were stimulated with viral peptide pools, and antigen-specific CD4+ T cell clonotypes were then identified by expansion using TCR sequencing. After less than 13 days of culture, CD4+ T cells were isolated with the EasySep CD4+ T cell isolation kit. PCR-confirmed SARS-CoV-2 infection had occurred in convalescent patients between March and December 2020, before the Alpha, Beta and Delta variants emerged in the United States.

The sequenced sample was CD4+ T cells from PBMCs cultured with HCoV-NL63 spike peptides, obtained before COVID-19 vaccination. The cell subset or site label corresponds to: HCoV-NL63 spike overlapping peptide pool stimulation. Receptors were obtained from a human donor who had a prior SARS-CoV-2 infection.

J is TRBJ2-3 and V is TRBV19, with D maybe TRBD1 (7 bases). Looked up from germline, CDR1 is LNHDA and CDR2 is SQIVND (reference sequence). The CDR3 is 14 residues long. V was trimmed by 5 bases and J by 5 bases, leaving 14 bases between them. CDR3 DNA sequence: TGTGCCAGTAGTCCGGTTCAGGGGGGAGATACGCAGTATTTT. This codes for CASSPVQGGDTQYF.

The rearrangement links TRBV29-1 to TRBJ2-3; 7 bases are shared with TRBD1. J lost 2 bases, V lost 8 bases, and 10 bases had no gene match. The CDR3 is 14 amino acids. Germline V gives CDR1 SQVTM, CDR2 ANQGSEA. CDR3: CSSTGQTITDTQYF. CDR3 nucleotide sequence: TGCAGCTCAACGGGACAGACGATCACAGATACGCAGTATTTT.

This rearrangement joins TRBV4-2 to TRBJ2-1; 13 nucleotides match TRBD2. Germline V gene lookup returns CDR1 LGHNA and CDR2 YNFKEQ. The ends lost 4 bases at V and 10 bases at J; junction bases unmatched: 10. This CDR3 region has 16 residues. The CDR3 nucleotides read TGTGCCAGCAGCCTCGGACTAGCGGGAGTAGTACCCGAGCAGTTCTTC. Translation: CASSLGLAGVVPEQFF.

This clone was seen more than once but under ten times. This chain uses TRBV4-2 with TRBJ1-1; 7 nucleotides match TRBD1. The J segment lost 10 bases and the V segment lost 0 bases, leaving 14 bases of the junction unmatched. The V gene's germline CDR1 is LGHNA and CDR2 YNFKEQ. This CDR3 has 16 residues. For the CDR3, the DNA is TGTGCCAGCAGCCAAGATAGCAGGGGGACCGGACTGACAGCTTTCTTT. Translated, it gives CASSQDSRGTGLTAFF.

The V call is TRBV2, the J call TRBJ1-6; D call uncertain. The CDR3 is made up of 14 amino acids. Deletions cut 3 bases from V and 6 bases from J, with 9 bases between. Germline lookup yields CDR1 SNHLY and CDR2 FYNNEI. The CDR3 protein is CASSDQGSNSPLHF. CDR3 nucleotides: TGTGCCAGCAGTGATCAAGGGTCTAATTCACCCCTCCACTTT.

The rearrangement joins TRBV3-1 (or the pseudogene TRBV3-2) to TRBJ2-1, with TRBD2 matching 7 bases. Germline values: CDR1 LGHDT, CDR2 YNNKEL (reference sequence). Trimming removed 4 bases from V and 3 bases from J; junction bases left unmatched: 6. The CDR3 is 15 amino acids. The CDR3 sequence: CASSPKGTNYNEQFF. The CDR3 DNA follows: TGTGCCAGCAGCCCCAAAGGGACTAACTACAATGAGCAGTTCTTC.

The CDR3 protein is CASSPALGGRWKTQYF. In DNA form, the CDR3 reads TGTGCCAGCAGCCCTGCCCTAGGCGGGAGGTGGAAGACCCAGTACTTC. The gene calls are TRBV21-1 and TRBJ2-5; TRBD2 is the table's D call, not checked against the DNA. TRBV21-1 is a pseudogene segment. The CDR3 length is 16 residues.

This clone has a handful of counts. The chain combines TRBV10-2 with TRBJ2-2; 11 bases map to TRBD2. CDR3 length: 15 amino acids. Germline V lookup: CDR1 WSHSY, CDR2 SAAADI. J was trimmed by 2 bases and V by 6 bases; bases with no gene match: 2. This CDR3 reads CASSRLAGNTGELFF. CDR3 DNA sequence: TGCGCCAGCAGCCGACTAGCGGGAAACACCGGGGAGCTGTTTTTT.

This clone was found many times. V gene TRBV14 combines with J gene TRBJ2-3, with 7 bases identical to TRBD2. The CDR3 contains 15 residues. V trimming: 3 bases; J trimming: 3 bases; junction bases outside the gene matches: 6. Germline CDR1 is SGHDN and CDR2 is FVKESK. The CDR3 spells CASSHHRGGTDTQYF. CDR3 DNA: TGTGCCAGCAGCCATCACCGCGGGGGAACAGATACGCAGTATTTT.

This clone was counted between two and nine times. The gene calls are TRBV5-4 and TRBJ2-1, with 10 bases aligning to TRBD2. Germline CDR1 is SGHNT and CDR2 is YYREEE (reference sequence). The CDR3 covers 16 residues. V shed 0 bases and J 3 bases; nucleotides not matched to a gene: 3. The CDR3, as DNA: TGTGCCAGCAGCTTGGTGCTAGCGGGAGTCTACAATGAGCAGTTCTTC. This encodes CASSLVLAGVYNEQFF.

The genes are TRBV3-1 (or the pseudogene TRBV3-2) and TRBJ1-2, with 7 bases fitting TRBD1. Unmatched junction bases numbered 8, after V lost 3 bases and J lost 1 base. Germline-derived CDR1 and CDR2 are LGHDT and YNNKEL (reference sequence). This CDR3 spans 16 amino acids. In nucleotides, the CDR3 is TGTGCCAGCAGCCATCCGGCCCGGGACAGTAACTATGGCTACACCTTC. It translates to CASSHPARDSNYGYTF.

The chain employs TRBV24-1 and TRBJ2-1; possible D gene TRBD1, 5 bases. The CDR3 runs 13 residues. Germline-derived CDR1 and CDR2 are KGHDR and SFDVKD. V lost 4 bases and J 6 bases, leaving 9 bases between the germline ends. CDR3 DNA sequence: TGTGCCACCAGTGACCAGGGTATCAATGAGCAGTTCTTC. Amino acid sequence: CATSDQGINEQFF.

This clone was counted only a few times. This sequence joins TRBV6-5 and TRBJ1-2; D perhaps matches TRBD1 (5 bases). The CDR3 totals 14 residues. With 2 bases removed from V and 9 bases from J, the gap between germline ends came to 16 bases. Germline lookup yields CDR1 MNHEY and CDR2 SVGAGI. The CDR3 reads CASSYTGLQTSYTF. The DNA of the CDR3 is TGTGCCAGCAGTTACACGGGACTTCAAACGAGCTACACCTTC.

The chain joins TRBV6-5 to TRBJ1-2, with 9 bases that match TRBD1. Germline V gene data show CDR1 as MNHEY and CDR2 as SVGAGI. V lost 6 bases and J lost 5; bases outside the gene matches: 10. The CDR3 runs to 15 residues. The CDR3 loop is CASSQPDRGWYGYTF. CDR3 nucleotides: TGTGCCAGCAGCCAACCCGACAGGGGGTGGTATGGCTACACCTTC.

This clone was observed a handful of times. The chain combines TRBV24-1 with TRBJ1-2; 12 bases map to TRBD1. The J segment lost 8 bases and the V segment lost 7 bases, leaving 7 bases of the junction unmatched. Germline loops: CDR1 KGHDR, CDR2 SFDVKD. This CDR3 has 14 residues. Written as DNA, the CDR3 is TGTGCCACCAGGGGGGACAGGGGGCTCGGAGGCTACACCTTC. Protein product: CATRGDRGLGGYTF.

The table lists this clone with many counts. The chain carries TRBV20-1 and TRBJ2-3; D is uncertain. The CDR3 contains 11 residues. Trimming cost V 6 bases and J 6 bases, with 10 bases left between them. Germline CDR1 is DFQATT and CDR2 is SNEGSKA (reference sequence). The CDR3 reads CSAGYVDTQYF. The CDR3 nucleotides read TGCAGTGCCGGTTATGTCGATACGCAGTATTTT.

The chain combines TRBV5-4 with TRBJ1-3; 9 bases map to TRBD1. Germline trimming cut 7 bases from V and 4 bases from J; bases unmatched to any gene: 6. Germline loops: CDR1 SGHNT, CDR2 YYREEE (reference sequence). There are 14 residues in the CDR3. The CDR3 DNA sequence: TGTGCCAGCGGGGACAGGGCAGGGGGAAACACCATATATTTT. It translates to CASGDRAGGNTIYF.